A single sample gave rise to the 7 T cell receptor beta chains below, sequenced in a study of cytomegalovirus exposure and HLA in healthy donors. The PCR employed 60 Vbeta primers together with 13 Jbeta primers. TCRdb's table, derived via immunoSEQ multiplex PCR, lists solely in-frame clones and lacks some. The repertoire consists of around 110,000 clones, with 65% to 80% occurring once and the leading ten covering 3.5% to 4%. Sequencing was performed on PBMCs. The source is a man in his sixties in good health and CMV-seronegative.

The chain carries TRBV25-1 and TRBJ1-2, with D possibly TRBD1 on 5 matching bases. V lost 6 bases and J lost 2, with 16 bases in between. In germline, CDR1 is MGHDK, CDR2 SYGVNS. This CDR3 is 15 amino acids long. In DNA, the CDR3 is TGTGCCAGCAGCAGGGAGGGACGTACAAACTATGGCTACACCTTC. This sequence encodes CASSREGRTNYGYTF.

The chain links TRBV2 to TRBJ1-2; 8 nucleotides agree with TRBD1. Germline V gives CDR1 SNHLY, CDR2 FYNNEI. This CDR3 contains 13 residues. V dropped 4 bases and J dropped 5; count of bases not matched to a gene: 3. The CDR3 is CASSADRVYGYTF. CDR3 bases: TGTGCCAGCAGTGCGGACAGGGTGTATGGCTACACCTTC.

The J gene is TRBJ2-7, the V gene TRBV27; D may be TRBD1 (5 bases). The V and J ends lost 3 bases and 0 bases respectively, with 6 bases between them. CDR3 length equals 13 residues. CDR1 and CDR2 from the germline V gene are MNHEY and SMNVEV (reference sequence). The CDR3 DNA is TGTGCCAGCAGTTTGACAGCCTCCTACGAGCAGTACGTC. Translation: CASSLTASYEQYV.

The CDR3 region has the DNA TGTGCCAGCAGCTTAGGTGGAGCGGGGGGAATCGGGGAGCTGTTTTTT. Translated, it gives CASSLGGAGGIGELFF. The chain uses TRBV7-2 and TRBJ2-2; 9 nucleotides agree with TRBD2. Germline trimming cut 1 base from V and 7 bases from J; bases unmatched to any gene: 7. The CDR3 loop spans 16 amino acids. From germline, CDR1 is SGHTA and CDR2 FQGNSA.

Here the CDR3 reads CACLQTGVGEKLFF. CDR3 nucleotides: TGTGCCTGCCTCCAGACAGGGGTTGGTGAAAAACTGTTTTTT. This chain uses TRBV30 with TRBJ1-4, with 8 positions matching TRBD1. This CDR3 comprises 14 residues. The germline V gene encodes CDR1 GTSNPN and CDR2 SVGIG (reference sequence). V lost 6 bases, J lost 7 bases, and 10 bases stayed unmatched.

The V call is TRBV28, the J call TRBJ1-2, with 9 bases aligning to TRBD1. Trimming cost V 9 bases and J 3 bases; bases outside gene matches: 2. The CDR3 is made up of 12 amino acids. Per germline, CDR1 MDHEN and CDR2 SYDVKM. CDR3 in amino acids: CASTGGDYGYTF. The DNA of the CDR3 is TGTGCCAGTACAGGGGGCGACTATGGCTACACCTTC.

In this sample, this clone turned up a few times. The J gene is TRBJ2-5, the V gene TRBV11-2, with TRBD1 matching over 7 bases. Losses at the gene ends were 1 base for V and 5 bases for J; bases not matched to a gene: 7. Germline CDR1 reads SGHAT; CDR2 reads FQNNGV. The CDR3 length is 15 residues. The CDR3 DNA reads TGTGCCAGCAGCTTAGGGGGTCAGGGGGTTGAGACCCAGTACTTC. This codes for CASSLGGQGVETQYF.